This is a list of T cell receptor beta chains from one sample in a study of beta chain features in type 1 diabetes. TCRdb's copy holds only in-frame clones and misses some; the assay was immunoSEQ multiplex PCR. The sample includes some 100,000 clones, approximately 37% of them seen just once. Sequenced sample: stem cell memory CD4+ T cells from blood. Receptor source: a woman under 30 in good health. Both conserved end residues are part of each CDR3. D genes are given only for firm matches. For some rows the clone size is stated as once, few or many, or as a class when expanded; others skip it.

CASSFYLAGGPVEQYF	TRBD2	TRBV27	TRBJ2-7	-
CATSIRQGYPWEQYF	TRBD1	TRBV15	TRBJ2-7	-
CASSRDSYGYTF	TRBD1	TRBV7-9	TRBJ1-2	-
CASSHSPNTEAFF	-	TRBV23-1	TRBJ1-1	-
CASSDDRDYGYTF	TRBD1	TRBV2	TRBJ1-2	-
CASSSLAGGQGNEQFF	TRBD2	TRBV11-1	TRBJ2-1	-
CASSQAIGGAPYNEQFF	-	TRBV4-3	TRBJ2-1	-
CASSPGGGGYTF	TRBD1	TRBV7-2	TRBJ1-2	-
CAIRSTSGRGNNEQFF	TRBD2	TRBV10-3	TRBJ2-1	-
CASSLRGELNTEAFF	-	TRBV7-9	TRBJ1-1	few
CASSYVQGLRSYEQYF	-	TRBV6-6	TRBJ2-7	-
CASSPPPTSGNSYNEQFF	TRBD2	TRBV19	TRBJ2-1	-
CSAHTGFYEQYF	-	TRBV29-1	TRBJ2-7	-
CASSLTATSGPGFEQYF	TRBD2	TRBV7-8	TRBJ2-7	few
CASSQERLAGYEQYF	TRBD2	TRBV4-1	TRBJ2-7	-
CASSQDAAGANTGELFF	-	TRBV4-3	TRBJ2-2	-
CANSDGPYGYTF	-	TRBV2	TRBJ1-2	-
CTTGDRVTGELFF	TRBD1	TRBV28	TRBJ2-2	few
CASSNWDISYGYTF	-	TRBV6-1	TRBJ1-2	few
CASSYRSSNTEAFF	-	TRBV6-5	TRBJ1-1	-
CASMRNYYYEQYF	-	TRBV2	TRBJ2-7	-
CASSHTLGGEQYF	-	TRBV28	TRBJ2-7	-
CASSPAPIANTEAFF	-	TRBV9	TRBJ1-1	-
CASSLNKKLFF	-	TRBV28	TRBJ1-4	-
CASSVSLAGGPDEQFF	TRBD2	TRBV9	TRBJ2-1	-
CAWSVAQVYGYTF	-	TRBV30	TRBJ1-2	-
CASSLFSLEQTQYF	-	TRBV7-2	TRBJ2-5	-
CASSGLAGGTGELFF	TRBD2	TRBV2	TRBJ2-2	-
CASSDKADGGAFF	-	TRBV6-1	TRBJ2-1	few
CASSHLLASDEQFF	-	TRBV4-2	TRBJ2-1	few
CAWRLGTVGGYTF	TRBD1	TRBV30	TRBJ1-2	-
CASSLLAHNEQFF	-	TRBV5-1	TRBJ2-1	-
CASSTSGRGNEQFF	TRBD2	TRBV7-9	TRBJ2-1	-
CASSSTGTGVYGYTF	TRBD1	TRBV7-8	TRBJ1-2	-
CAWKRGGTKMNTEAFF	-	TRBV30	TRBJ1-1	-
CASSPRRDYGYTF	-	TRBV9	TRBJ1-2	-
CASSILGTGRQPQHF	TRBD1	TRBV19	TRBJ1-5	-
CASSLGHRGGNQPQHF	TRBD1	TRBV7-2	TRBJ1-5	few
CASSPLGTSGYTQYF	TRBD2	TRBV7-2	TRBJ2-3	-
CASSLHRSSGNTIYF	-	TRBV7-9	TRBJ1-3	few
CAWSVSSQPQHF	-	TRBV30	TRBJ1-5	-
CSVKLNNMNTEAFF	-	TRBV29-1	TRBJ1-1	-
CASSRQGEQFF	TRBD1	TRBV6-6	TRBJ2-1	few
CASSFGRGAGRYEQYF	-	TRBV7-8	TRBJ2-7	-
CATSRSGVLSGELFF	-	TRBV15	TRBJ2-2	few
CASSPPGRANGYTF	-	TRBV18	TRBJ1-2	-
CASSLVGLAVYEQYF	TRBD2	TRBV7-9	TRBJ2-7	-
CASSVNSHEQYF	-	TRBV11-1	TRBJ2-7	few
CASRGTGRGNEQFF	TRBD1	TRBV6-5	TRBJ2-1	-